This T cell receptor beta chain came from a study of blood T cells in healthy people across ages. The germline CDR1 and CDR2 sequences are SGDLS and YYNGEE. This CDR3 region has 18 residues. V dropped 4 bases and J dropped 5; count of bases not matched to a gene: 11. Primers used in a second PCR of roughly 6 to 11 cycles were a sample-barcoded 5' primer and a J-beta primer mix. From the 5' RACE reads, TCRdb called clonotypes with MiXCR, one entry per CDR3 protein. The table lists about 640,000 distinct CDR3 sequences, 45% to 65% of them singletons. The chain links TRBV9 to TRBJ2-1; 14 bases match TRBD2. This sequence originates from a man aged 55 to 70 in good health. Sequencing was performed on blood. CDR3 nucleotide sequence: TGTGCCAGCAGCCCCGGACTAGCGGGGGGTGGGGTCCACAATGAGCAGTTCTTC. This gives the protein CASSPGLAGGGVHNEQFF.